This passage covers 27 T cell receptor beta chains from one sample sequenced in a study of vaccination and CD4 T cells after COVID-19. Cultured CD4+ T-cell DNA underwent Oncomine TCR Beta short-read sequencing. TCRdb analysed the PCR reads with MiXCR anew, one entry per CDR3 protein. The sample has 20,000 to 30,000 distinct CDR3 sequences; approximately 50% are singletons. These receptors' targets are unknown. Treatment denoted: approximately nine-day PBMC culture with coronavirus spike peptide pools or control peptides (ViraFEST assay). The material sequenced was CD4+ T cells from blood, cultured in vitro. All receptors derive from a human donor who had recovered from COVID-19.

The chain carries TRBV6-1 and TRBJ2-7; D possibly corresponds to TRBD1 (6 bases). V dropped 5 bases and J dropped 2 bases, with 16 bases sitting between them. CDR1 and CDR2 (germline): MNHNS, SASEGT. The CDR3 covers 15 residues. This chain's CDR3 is CASSTWRGGTYEQYF. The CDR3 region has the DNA TGTGCCAGCAGTACGTGGAGAGGGGGTACCTACGAGCAGTACTTC.

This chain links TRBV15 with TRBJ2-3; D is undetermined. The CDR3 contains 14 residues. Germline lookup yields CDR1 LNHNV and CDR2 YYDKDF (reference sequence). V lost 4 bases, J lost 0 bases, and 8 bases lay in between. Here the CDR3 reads CATSMMGSTDTQYF. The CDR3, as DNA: TGTGCCACCAGCATGATGGGAAGCACAGATACGCAGTATTTT.

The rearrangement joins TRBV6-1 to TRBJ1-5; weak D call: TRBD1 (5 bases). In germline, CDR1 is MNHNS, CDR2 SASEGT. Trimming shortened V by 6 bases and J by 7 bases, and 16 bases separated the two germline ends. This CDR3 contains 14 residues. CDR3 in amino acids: CASSLGTLGQPQHF. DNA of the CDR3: TGTGCCAGCAGCCTCGGGACCCTGGGGCAGCCCCAGCATTTT.

DNA for the CDR3: TGTGCCAGCAGCTGGGGACAGGGACCTCTTAGAGGCTACACCTTC. Translation: CASSWGQGPLRGYTF. The rearrangement joins TRBV6-2 or TRBV6-3 to TRBJ1-2, with TRBD1 matching 9 bases. The V segment lost 6 bases and the J segment 8 bases; nucleotides outside the gene matches: 13. The CDR3 length is 15 residues. From germline, CDR1 is MNHEY and CDR2 SVGEGT.

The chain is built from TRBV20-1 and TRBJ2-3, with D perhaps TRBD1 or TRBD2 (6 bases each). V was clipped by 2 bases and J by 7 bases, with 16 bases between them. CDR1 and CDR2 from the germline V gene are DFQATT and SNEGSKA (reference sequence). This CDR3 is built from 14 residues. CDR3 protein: CSARRLARGYTQYF. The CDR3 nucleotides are TGCAGTGCTAGAAGGCTAGCGAGGGGGTATACGCAGTATTTT.

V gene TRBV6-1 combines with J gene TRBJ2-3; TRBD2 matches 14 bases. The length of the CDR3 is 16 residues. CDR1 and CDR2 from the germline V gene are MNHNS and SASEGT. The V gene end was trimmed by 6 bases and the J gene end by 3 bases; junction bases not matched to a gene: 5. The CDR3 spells CASRIGTSGRTDTQYF. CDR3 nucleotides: TGTGCCAGCAGAATCGGGACTAGCGGGAGAACAGATACGCAGTATTTT.

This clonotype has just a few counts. The CDR3 DNA follows: TGCAGTGCTAGTAGCCATTTTACAGGTAGGGTTGGCACTGAAGCTTTCTTT. Encoded protein: CSASSHFTGRVGTEAFF. The chain links TRBV20-1 to TRBJ1-1; tentatively, D is TRBD1 (5 bases). Trimming cost V 3 bases and J 4 bases, with 24 bases left between them. Germline V lookup: CDR1 DFQATT, CDR2 SNEGSKA (reference sequence). This CDR3 is built from 17 residues.

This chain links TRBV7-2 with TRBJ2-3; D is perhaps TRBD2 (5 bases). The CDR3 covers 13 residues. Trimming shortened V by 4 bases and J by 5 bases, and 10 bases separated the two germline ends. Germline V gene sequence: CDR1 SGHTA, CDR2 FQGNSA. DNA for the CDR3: TGTGCCAGCAGCTCAGAGGGTGGAGATACGCAGTATTTT. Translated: CASSSEGGDTQYF. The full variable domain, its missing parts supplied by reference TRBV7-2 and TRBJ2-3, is GAGVSQSPSNKVTEKGKDVELRCDPISGHTALYWYRQSLGQGLEFLIYFQGNSAPDKSGLPSDRFSAERTGGSVSTLTIQRTQQEDSAVYLCASSSEGGDTQYFGPGTRLTVL.

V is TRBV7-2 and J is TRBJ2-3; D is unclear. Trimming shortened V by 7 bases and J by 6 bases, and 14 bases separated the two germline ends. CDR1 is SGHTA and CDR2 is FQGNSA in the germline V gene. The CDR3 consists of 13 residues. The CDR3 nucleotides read TGTGCCAGCACCAGAGGCCTGCCCGATACGCAGTATTTT. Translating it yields CASTRGLPDTQYF.

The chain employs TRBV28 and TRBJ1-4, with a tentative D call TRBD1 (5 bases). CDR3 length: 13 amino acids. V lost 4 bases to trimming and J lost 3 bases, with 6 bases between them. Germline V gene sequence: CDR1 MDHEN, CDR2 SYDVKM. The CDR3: CASSWGANEKLFF. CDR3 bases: TGTGCCAGCAGTTGGGGGGCTAATGAAAAACTGTTTTTT.

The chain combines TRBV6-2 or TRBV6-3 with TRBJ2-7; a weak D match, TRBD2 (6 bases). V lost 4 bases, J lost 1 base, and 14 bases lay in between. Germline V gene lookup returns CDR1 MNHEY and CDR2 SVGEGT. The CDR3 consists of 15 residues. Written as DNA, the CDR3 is TGTGCCAGCAGTTCGGGCGGGACTGGGTCCTACGAGCAGTACTTC. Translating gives CASSSGGTGSYEQYF.

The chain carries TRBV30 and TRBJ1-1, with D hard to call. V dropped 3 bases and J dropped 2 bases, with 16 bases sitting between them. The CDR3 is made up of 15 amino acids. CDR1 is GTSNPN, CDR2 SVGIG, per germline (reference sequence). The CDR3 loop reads CAWRAFGGSNTEAFF. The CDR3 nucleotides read TGTGCCTGGAGGGCCTTCGGCGGCAGTAACACTGAAGCTTTCTTT.

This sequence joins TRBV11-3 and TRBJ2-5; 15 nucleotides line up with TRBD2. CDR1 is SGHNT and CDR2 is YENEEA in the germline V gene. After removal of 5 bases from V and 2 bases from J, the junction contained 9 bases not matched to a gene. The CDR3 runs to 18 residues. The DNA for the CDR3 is TGTGCCAGCAGCCCCCGCCCCGGACTAGCGGGAGGGCAAGAGACCCAGTACTTC. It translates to CASSPRPGLAGGQETQYF.

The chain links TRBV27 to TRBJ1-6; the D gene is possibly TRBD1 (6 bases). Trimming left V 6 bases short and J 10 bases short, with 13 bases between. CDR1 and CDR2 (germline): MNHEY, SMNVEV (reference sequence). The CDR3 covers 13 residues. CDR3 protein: CASRPQGESPLHF. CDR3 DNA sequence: TGTGCCAGCAGACCACAGGGAGAATCACCCCTCCACTTT.

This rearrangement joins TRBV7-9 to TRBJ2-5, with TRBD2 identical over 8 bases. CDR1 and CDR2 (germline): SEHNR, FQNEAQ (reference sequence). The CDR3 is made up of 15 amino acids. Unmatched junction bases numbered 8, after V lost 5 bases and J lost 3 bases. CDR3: CASSPRGGDEETQYF. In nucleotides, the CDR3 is TGTGCCAGCAGCCCCCGGGGGGGGGACGAAGAGACCCAGTACTTC.

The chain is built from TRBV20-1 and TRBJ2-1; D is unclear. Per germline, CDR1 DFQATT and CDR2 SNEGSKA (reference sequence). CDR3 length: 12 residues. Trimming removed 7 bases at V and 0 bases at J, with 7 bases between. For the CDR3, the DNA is TGCAGTGGAGAGAGCTCCTACAATGAGCAGTTCTTC. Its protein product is CSGESSYNEQFF.

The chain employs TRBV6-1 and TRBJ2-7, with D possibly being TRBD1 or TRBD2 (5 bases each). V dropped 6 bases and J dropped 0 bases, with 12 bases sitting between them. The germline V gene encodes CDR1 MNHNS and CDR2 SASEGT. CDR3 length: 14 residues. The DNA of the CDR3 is TGTGCCAGCAGCCGGGGCAAACTCTCCTACGAGCAGTACTTC. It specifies CASSRGKLSYEQYF.

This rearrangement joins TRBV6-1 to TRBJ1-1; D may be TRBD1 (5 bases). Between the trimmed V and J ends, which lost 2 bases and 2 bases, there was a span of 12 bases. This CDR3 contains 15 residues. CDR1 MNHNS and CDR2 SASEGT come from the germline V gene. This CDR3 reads CASSESDGANTEAFF. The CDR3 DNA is TGTGCCAGCAGTGAATCGGACGGGGCTAACACTGAAGCTTTCTTT.

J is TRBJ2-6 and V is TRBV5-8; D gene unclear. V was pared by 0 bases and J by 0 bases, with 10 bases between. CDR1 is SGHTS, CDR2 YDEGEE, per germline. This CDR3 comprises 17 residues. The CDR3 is CASSLVGSYSGANVLTF. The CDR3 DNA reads TGTGCCAGCAGCTTGGTCGGCAGCTACTCTGGGGCCAACGTCCTGACTTTC.

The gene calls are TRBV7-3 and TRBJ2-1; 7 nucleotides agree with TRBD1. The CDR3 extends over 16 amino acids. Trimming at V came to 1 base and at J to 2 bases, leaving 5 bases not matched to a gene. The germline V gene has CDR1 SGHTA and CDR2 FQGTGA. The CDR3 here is CASSLNPRGPYNEQFF. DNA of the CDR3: TGTGCCAGCAGCTTAAACCCGAGGGGGCCCTACAATGAGCAGTTCTTC.

The CDR3 is CASRPTSGPSSYEQYF. Written as DNA, the CDR3 is TGTGCCAGCAGACCAACTAGCGGGCCTAGCTCCTACGAGCAGTACTTC. The rearrangement links TRBV11-2 to TRBJ2-7; 9 bases line up with TRBD2. There are 16 residues in the CDR3. V lost 6 bases, J lost 0 bases, and 9 bases stayed unmatched. The V gene's germline CDR1 is SGHAT and CDR2 FQNNGV.

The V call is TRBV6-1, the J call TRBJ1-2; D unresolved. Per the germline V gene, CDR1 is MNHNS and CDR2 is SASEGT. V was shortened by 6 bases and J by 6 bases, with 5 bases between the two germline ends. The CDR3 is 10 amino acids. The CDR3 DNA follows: TGTGCCAGCAGGCTGAATGGCTACACCTTC. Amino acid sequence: CASRLNGYTF.

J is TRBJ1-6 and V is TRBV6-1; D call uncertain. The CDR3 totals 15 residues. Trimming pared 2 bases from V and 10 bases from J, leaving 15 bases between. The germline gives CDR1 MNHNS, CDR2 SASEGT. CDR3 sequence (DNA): TGTGCCAGCAGTGAAAAGGAAGGGTTTGGCTCACCCCTCCACTTT. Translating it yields CASSEKEGFGSPLHF.

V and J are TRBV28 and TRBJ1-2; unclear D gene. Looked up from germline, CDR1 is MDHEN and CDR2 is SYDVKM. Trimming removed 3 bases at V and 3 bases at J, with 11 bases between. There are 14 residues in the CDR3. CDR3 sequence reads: CASSFSGSDYGYTF. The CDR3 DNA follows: TGTGCCAGCAGTTTCTCTGGTTCAGACTATGGCTACACCTTC.

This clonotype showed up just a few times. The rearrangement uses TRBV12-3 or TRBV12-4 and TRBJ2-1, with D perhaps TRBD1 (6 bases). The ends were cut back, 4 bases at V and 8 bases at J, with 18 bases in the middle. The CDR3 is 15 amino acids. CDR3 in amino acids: CASSSRWGLAHEQFF. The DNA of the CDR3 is TGTGCCAGCAGTTCTCGGTGGGGGCTTGCCCATGAGCAGTTCTTC.

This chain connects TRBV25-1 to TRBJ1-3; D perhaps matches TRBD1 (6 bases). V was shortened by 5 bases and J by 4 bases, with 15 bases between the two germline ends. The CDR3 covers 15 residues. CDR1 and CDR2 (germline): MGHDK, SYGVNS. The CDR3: CASSIGGQRGNTIYF. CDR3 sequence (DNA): TGTGCCAGCAGTATTGGGGGGCAGAGAGGAAACACCATATATTTT.

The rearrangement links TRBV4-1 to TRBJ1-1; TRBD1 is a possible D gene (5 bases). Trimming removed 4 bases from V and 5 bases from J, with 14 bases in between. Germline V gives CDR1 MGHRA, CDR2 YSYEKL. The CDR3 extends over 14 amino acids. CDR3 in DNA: TGCGCCAGCAGCCCCGGACTACGGGGGACTGAAGCTTTCTTT. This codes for CASSPGLRGTEAFF.